This TCR beta chain was identified in a study of shared clonotypes between healthy human individuals. This clone was seen a few times. Antigen unknown. The study, taken as a whole, reports: Generation of non-shared clonotypes was less probable than generation of clonotypes shared by all four donors. The genetic and exposure-history diversity represented was limited by few donors. Naive subsets tended to show greater estimated richness than memory subsets.

The table came from immunoSEQ multiplex PCR; TCRdb's copy has only in-frame clones and leaves some out. The sample holds 600,000 to 700,000 clones, about 80% seen once. Germline V CDR1 and CDR2: SGHTA, FQGTGA. V lost 2 bases and J lost 0, with 9 bases in between. This CDR3 has 15 amino acids. Both subsets, CD45RA+ naive and CD45RA-negative memory, were split from the CD4+ cells. Source material: memory CD4+ T cells sorted from blood. The subset: CD45RA-negative fraction. The chain uses TRBV7-3 and TRBJ2-3; D is perhaps TRBD1 (5 bases). The source of this sequence is a woman in her 30s in good health. CDR3 coding DNA: TGTGCCAGCAGCTTACAGAGACAGAGCACAGATACGCAGTATTTT. It is translated as CASSLQRQSTDTQYF.